Presented here are 32 T cell receptor beta chains from one specimen sequenced in a study of cytotoxic CD8 clonotypes in ibrutinib-treated CLL. TCRdb keeps only in-frame clones here, not all; method: immunoSEQ multiplex PCR. The sample has around 310,000 clones, 70% to 80% seen once. This sample comprised PBMCs, obtained before ibrutinib treatment. The receptors derive from a human donor with chronic lymphocytic leukemia.

This chain connects TRBV28 to TRBJ1-2, with a weak D call TRBD1 (6 bases). Germline V gene sequence: CDR1 MDHEN, CDR2 SYDVKM. This CDR3 comprises 12 residues. Deletions cut 8 bases from V and 5 bases from J, with 12 bases between. CDR3 in amino acids: CASGYGQYGYTF. The CDR3 DNA reads TGTGCCAGCGGTTATGGACAGTATGGCTACACCTTC.

The chain carries TRBV7-6 and TRBJ2-5; a weak D match, TRBD2 (6 bases). V was clipped by 2 bases and J by 4 bases, with 11 bases between them. The germline gives CDR1 SGHVS, CDR2 FNYEAQ. The length of the CDR3 is 14 residues. CDR3 DNA sequence: TGTGCCAGCAGCTTACCGGGACTGGGAGAGACCCAGTACTTC. Translating gives CASSLPGLGETQYF.

The sample holds a few counts of this clone. The chain couples TRBV18 to TRBJ1-2; D perhaps matches TRBD1 (5 bases). The V gene lost 2 bases and the J gene lost 5 bases, with 9 bases spanning the gap. The CDR3 sequence is 13 residues long. Germline loops: CDR1 KGHSH, CDR2 LQKENI. The CDR3 sequence: CASSPRGVYGYTF. As DNA, the CDR3 is TGTGCCAGCTCACCAAGGGGAGTGTATGGCTACACCTTC.

The chain recombines TRBV18 with TRBJ2-7; D might be TRBD1 or TRBD2, each matching 5 bases. This CDR3 has 12 residues. Germline-derived CDR1 and CDR2 are KGHSH and LQKENI. The V and J ends lost 3 bases and 6 bases respectively, with 9 bases between them. DNA of the CDR3: TGTGCCAGCTCACCTGGGGGTGGCGAGCAGTACTTC. Residues: CASSPGGGEQYF.

The chain employs TRBV7-6 and TRBJ1-4; maybe TRBD1 (6 bases). The V gene's germline CDR1 is SGHVS and CDR2 FNYEAQ. CDR3 size: 15 residues. Trimming shortened V by 5 bases and J by 7 bases, and 17 bases separated the two germline ends. DNA of the CDR3: TGTGCCAGCAGCCCGACTACAGGGTCCTTTGAAAAACTGTTTTTT. Translated: CASSPTTGSFEKLFF.

This chain links TRBV30 with TRBJ1-5, with unresolved D. The CDR3 runs to 15 residues. Germline values: CDR1 GTSNPN, CDR2 SVGIG (reference sequence). Between the trimmed V and J ends, which lost 2 bases and 4 bases, there was a span of 15 bases. CDR3 sequence: CAWSSSMVGNQPQHF. CDR3 DNA sequence: TGTGCCTGGAGTTCTAGTATGGTCGGGAATCAGCCCCAGCATTTT.

The chain joins TRBV27 to TRBJ2-1; possibly TRBD1 for D (6 bases). Germline V gene sequence: CDR1 MNHEY, CDR2 SMNVEV (reference sequence). This CDR3 is 15 amino acids long. Trimming pared 4 bases from V and 3 bases from J, leaving 13 bases between. In DNA form, the CDR3 reads TGTGCCAGCAGTTCCTCGACAGGCAGCTACAATGAGCAGTTCTTC. This gives the protein CASSSSTGSYNEQFF.

The chain uses TRBV27 and TRBJ2-3, with D hard to call. In germline, CDR1 is MNHEY, CDR2 SMNVEV (reference sequence). V was trimmed by 3 bases and J by 4 bases, leaving 5 bases between them. CDR3 size: 12 residues. CDR3 protein: CASSFPSDTQYF. In nucleotides, the CDR3 is TGTGCCAGCAGTTTTCCGTCAGATACGCAGTATTTT.

The CDR3 here is CASSLGETLGNRGIQYF. CDR3 nucleotides: TGTGCCAGCAGCTTGGGGGAGACACTCGGTAATAGGGGCATTCAGTACTTC. V usage is TRBV7-2 and J usage is TRBJ2-4, with D possibly being TRBD1 or TRBD2 (5 bases each). The CDR3 extends over 17 amino acids. V was trimmed by 3 bases and J by 9 bases, leaving 24 bases between them. Germline values: CDR1 SGHTA, CDR2 FQGNSA.

The chain joins TRBV19 to TRBJ2-1; 7 bases fit TRBD1. This CDR3 region has 14 residues. The junction had 0 bases not matched to a gene; V was cut back by 3 bases and J by 1 base. CDR1 is LNHDA, CDR2 SQIVND, per germline (reference sequence). The CDR3 DNA sequence: TGTGCCAGTAGTATGGGACAGTCCTACAATGAGCAGTTCTTC. Its translation is CASSMGQSYNEQFF. Supplemented by reference TRBV19 and TRBJ2-1, the full variable domain reads DGGITQSPKYLFRKEGQNVTLSCEQNLNHDAMYWYRQDPGQGLRLIYYSQIVNDFQKGDIAEGYSVSREKKESFPLTVTSAQKNPTAFYLCASSMGQSYNEQFFGPGTRLTVL.

The chain is built from TRBV11-2 and TRBJ2-7, with 7 bases fitting TRBD2. The CDR3 runs to 14 residues. The germline V gene has CDR1 SGHAT and CDR2 FQNNGV. The junction had 9 bases not matched to a gene; V was cut back by 7 bases and J by 3 bases. The CDR3 loop reads CASNPPGRFYEQYF. CDR3 coding DNA: TGTGCCAGCAACCCTCCCGGGAGGTTCTACGAGCAGTACTTC.

The CDR3 nucleotides are TGTGCCACCAGCAGGGAAGCGGGAGGGGGTTACAATGAGCAGTTCTTC. Translated: CATSREAGGGYNEQFF. The rearrangement uses TRBV15 and TRBJ2-1, with TRBD2 identical over 10 bases. This CDR3 comprises 16 residues. CDR1 is LNHNV, CDR2 YYDKDF, per germline (reference sequence). Losses at the gene ends were 3 bases for V and 4 bases for J; bases not matched to a gene: 6.

The V and J genes are TRBV10-3 and TRBJ1-2; 8 nucleotides line up with TRBD1. Germline V CDR1 and CDR2: ENHRY, SYGVKD. This CDR3 has 17 residues. After removal of 7 bases from V and 0 bases from J, the junction contained 13 bases not matched to a gene. CDR3 loop: CAITSVGGQGANYGYTF. The CDR3 DNA reads TGTGCCATCACCAGTGTGGGTGGACAGGGAGCTAACTATGGCTACACCTTC.

About this clone itself: Other DNA variants within this sample encode the same CDR3. This chain joins TRBV6-5 and TRBJ2-7, with a weak D call TRBD2 (5 bases). The CDR3 is 14 amino acids. Trimming took 2 bases from V and 2 from J, leaving 10 bases between them. Germline assignment: CDR1 MNHEY and CDR2 SVGAGI. For the CDR3, the DNA is TGTGCCAGCAGTTACGGTGGGAGCGCCTACGAGCAGTACTTC. This translates into CASSYGGSAYEQYF.

The rearrangement links TRBV19 to TRBJ1-3; D unclear. The V end lost 8 bases, the J end lost 0 bases, and 11 bases lay between the germline ends. This CDR3 is built from 14 residues. Germline V gene lookup returns CDR1 LNHDA and CDR2 SQIVND (reference sequence). CDR3: CASQFLSSGNTIYF. The CDR3 DNA follows: TGTGCCAGTCAATTTCTCAGCTCTGGAAACACCATATATTTT.

This chain connects TRBV5-1 to TRBJ1-1; 10 bases are shared with TRBD1. The CDR3 contains 16 residues. From germline, CDR1 is SGHRS and CDR2 YFSETQ. Germline trimming cut 5 bases from V and 5 bases from J; bases unmatched to any gene: 12. The CDR3 bases are TGCGCCAGCAGACAGACAGGGGGCGCGTCTTGGACTGAAGCTTTCTTT. Its translation is CASRQTGGASWTEAFF.

V is TRBV7-8 and J is TRBJ2-1, with unresolved D. The germline V gene encodes CDR1 SGHVS and CDR2 FQNEAQ. CDR3 length: 16 amino acids. The V end lost 5 bases, the J end lost 7 bases, and 21 bases lay between the germline ends. CDR3 in amino acids: CASSQSTPPFGNEQFF. In DNA, the CDR3 is TGTGCCAGCAGCCAATCGACTCCGCCTTTTGGGAATGAGCAGTTCTTC.

The CDR3 nucleotides are TGCGCCAGCAGCTTGTTATCAGGGTGGACAGATACGCAGTATTTT. This encodes CASSLLSGWTDTQYF. The chain uses TRBV5-1 and TRBJ2-3, with D perhaps matching TRBD1 (5 bases). CDR1 SGHRS and CDR2 YFSETQ come from the germline V gene. The V and J ends lost 1 base and 3 bases respectively, with 12 bases between them. The length of the CDR3 is 15 residues.

J is TRBJ1-2 and V is TRBV2; D is ambiguous. Trimming shortened V by 4 bases and J by 7 bases, and 10 bases separated the two germline ends. There are 12 residues in the CDR3. Per the germline V gene, CDR1 is SNHLY and CDR2 is FYNNEI. The CDR3 bases are TGTGCCAGCAGTGCTCTTTCTCCTGGCTACACCTTC. Protein sequence: CASSALSPGYTF.

CDR3 loop: CAWSDTGTDGYTF. As DNA, the CDR3 is TGTGCCTGGAGTGACACAGGGACCGATGGCTACACCTTC. The chain has TRBV30 and TRBJ1-2, with D perhaps TRBD1 (6 bases). The CDR3 loop spans 13 amino acids. V shed 1 base and J shed 6 bases, with 12 bases lying between them. CDR1 is GTSNPN, CDR2 SVGIG, per germline (reference sequence).

The chain joins TRBV29-1 to TRBJ2-3, with TRBD2 matching over 14 bases. The CDR3 sequence is 16 residues long. The V gene end was trimmed by 7 bases and the J gene end by 1 base; junction bases not matched to a gene: 7. CDR1 SQVTM and CDR2 ANQGSEA come from the germline V gene. The CDR3 spells CSAPGLAGVGTDTQYF. In nucleotides, the CDR3 is TGCAGCGCTCCGGGACTAGCGGGAGTAGGCACAGATACGCAGTATTTT.

In its sample, this clone was seen many times. The chain combines TRBV5-6 with TRBJ1-1; D gene uncertain. This CDR3 contains 13 residues. V was clipped by 4 bases and J by 4 bases, with 11 bases between them. Germline CDR1 reads SGHDT; CDR2 reads YYEEEE. CDR3 nucleotides: TGTGCCAGCAGCCGTTTAATCTCCACTGAAGCTTTCTTT. Protein product: CASSRLISTEAFF.

J is TRBJ2-7 and V is TRBV5-1, with TRBD1 matching over 7 bases. CDR3 length: 12 amino acids. Germline V gene lookup returns CDR1 SGHRS and CDR2 YFSETQ. After removal of 6 bases from V and 2 bases from J, the junction contained 2 bases not matched to a gene. CDR3 bases: TGCGCCAGCAAGGGACAGACCTACGAGCAGTACTTC. Protein sequence: CASKGQTYEQYF.

The chain has TRBV29-1 and TRBJ1-2, with a possible D match to TRBD1 (5 bases). The CDR3 spans 13 residues. Germline CDR1 is SQVTM and CDR2 is ANQGSEA. V was pared by 3 bases and J by 4 bases, with 12 bases between. CDR3 in amino acids: CSVDPGLSYGYTF. The CDR3 DNA follows: TGCAGCGTTGATCCAGGGCTCAGCTATGGCTACACCTTC.

V gene TRBV7-6 combines with J gene TRBJ2-5; D possibly matches TRBD1 or TRBD2 (5 bases each). Germline-derived CDR1 and CDR2 are SGHVS and FNYEAQ. This CDR3 comprises 16 residues. Trimming cost V 5 bases and J 6 bases, with 22 bases left between them. The CDR3 sequence is CASSHPDEGWVKTQYF. The CDR3 DNA follows: TGTGCCAGCAGCCACCCGGATGAGGGGTGGGTAAAGACCCAGTACTTC.

The CDR3 nucleotides are TGTGCCAGCAGCTTAACGGCAGGTTCGAACACCGGGGAGCTGTTTTTT. Protein: CASSLTAGSNTGELFF. This chain uses TRBV7-3 with TRBJ2-2; no clear D. The CDR3 loop spans 16 amino acids. V was shortened by 0 bases and J by 0 bases, with 8 bases between the two germline ends. The germline CDR1 and CDR2 sequences are SGHTA and FQGTGA.

The rearrangement joins TRBV7-3 to TRBJ2-2; D call uncertain. The CDR3 length is 12 residues. Trimming stripped 5 bases from V and 6 bases from J, with 7 bases between. Germline loops: CDR1 SGHTA, CDR2 FQGTGA. CDR3 sequence (DNA): TGTGCCAGCAGCCCAGACCCCGGGGAGCTGTTTTTT. As protein: CASSPDPGELFF.

Comment on this clone: Other DNA sequences in the sample encode the same CDR3. CDR3 nucleotide sequence: TGCGCCAGCAGCTTTCGGGAACAAGAGACCCAGTACTTC. Translation: CASSFREQETQYF. V gene TRBV5-1 combines with J gene TRBJ2-5; D is possibly TRBD2 (5 bases). The V gene's germline CDR1 is SGHRS and CDR2 YFSETQ. The CDR3 loop spans 13 amino acids. V gave up 2 bases and J gave up 2 bases, with 7 bases separating them.

V and J are TRBV19 and TRBJ2-1; 9 nucleotides match TRBD1. Trimming took 5 bases from V and 9 from J; bases not matched to a gene: 8. Germline CDR1 reads LNHDA; CDR2 reads SQIVND (reference sequence). The length of the CDR3 is 14 residues. The CDR3 region has the DNA TGTGCCAGTAGTGCGGTCGGGACAGGGACTGAGCAGTTCTTC. As protein: CASSAVGTGTEQFF.

The chain joins TRBV7-2 to TRBJ2-3, with TRBD1 identical over 9 bases. The CDR3 runs 17 residues. V dropped 4 bases and J dropped 4; count of bases not matched to a gene: 12. Germline V gene sequence: CDR1 SGHTA, CDR2 FQGNSA. CDR3 coding DNA: TGTGCCAGCAGCTCCTTCCCCCGGACAGGGGCGGCAGATACGCAGTATTTT. This encodes CASSSFPRTGAADTQYF.

The chain links TRBV7-6 to TRBJ1-1; possible D gene TRBD1, 5 bases. The germline CDR1 and CDR2 sequences are SGHVS and FNYEAQ. The ends were cut back, 1 base at V and 4 bases at J, with 7 bases in the middle. The CDR3 loop spans 13 amino acids. CDR3 sequence: CASSLGDSTEAFF. CDR3 bases: TGTGCCAGCAGCTTAGGTGACAGCACTGAAGCTTTCTTT.

This clone was found a few times. V gene TRBV19 combines with J gene TRBJ2-5, with 8 bases matching TRBD2. Trimming at V came to 10 bases and at J to 5 bases, leaving 18 bases not matched to a gene. Per germline, CDR1 LNHDA and CDR2 SQIVND (reference sequence). The length of the CDR3 is 16 residues. The CDR3 protein is CATKGTTAGEGETQYF. The CDR3 coding sequence is TGTGCCACAAAAGGGACCACAGCGGGAGAAGGCGAGACCCAGTACTTC.